The next 25 T cell receptor beta chains were all read from a single sample in a study of cytomegalovirus exposure and HLA in healthy donors. Researchers ran the PCR with 60 Vbeta and 13 Jbeta primers. Only in-frame clones appear in the TCRdb table, and some are missing; sequencing was by immunoSEQ multiplex PCR. The sample contains approximately 91,000 clones, roughly two thirds of which appear only once. The sample comprised PBMCs. These receptors were obtained from a female donor in good health and CMV-seronegative.

The V call is TRBV6-7, the J call TRBJ1-1; no reliable D call. TRBV6-7 is known as an ORF, though its function is uncertain. This CDR3 is built from 18 residues. Trimming took 2 bases from V and 1 from J, leaving 20 bases between them. The DNA for the CDR3 is TGTGCCAGCAGTTACGTACACCTAAGGATGCGGGGGAACACTGAAGCTTTCTTT. Protein product: CASSYVHLRMRGNTEAFF.

This clone was picked up a small number of times. V and J are TRBV15 and TRBJ2-1; possibly TRBD2 for D (6 bases). Trimming stripped 6 bases from V and 0 bases from J, with 21 bases between. The V gene's germline CDR1 is LNHNV and CDR2 YYDKDF (reference sequence). This CDR3 spans 18 amino acids. The CDR3 reads CATRSIDPPGASYNEQFF. In nucleotides, the CDR3 is TGTGCCACCAGGTCGATCGACCCCCCGGGAGCCTCCTACAATGAGCAGTTCTTC.

J is TRBJ2-6 and V is TRBV5-4; 10 bases map to TRBD1. V shed 4 bases, J shed 3 bases, and the junction held 10 bases outside the gene matches. The CDR3 sequence is 18 residues long. CDR1 is SGHNT, CDR2 YYREEE, per germline (reference sequence). CDR3 in DNA: TGTGCCAGCAGCACCGGACAGGGGGGTTGGGTTGGGGCCAACGTCCTGACTTTC. It yields the protein CASSTGQGGWVGANVLTF.

CDR3 coding DNA: TGTGCCAGTAGTAGGACAGGGCAAGGGACTGGCTACACCTTC. It specifies CASSRTGQGTGYTF. The chain recombines TRBV19 with TRBJ1-2; TRBD1 agrees at 8 bases. Germline V CDR1 and CDR2: LNHDA, SQIVND (reference sequence). The length of the CDR3 is 14 residues. V gave up 4 bases and J gave up 7 bases; unmatched junction bases: 8.

The chain employs TRBV27 and TRBJ2-4; perhaps TRBD2 as D (5 bases). The V gene lost 3 bases and the J gene lost 0 bases, with 12 bases spanning the gap. There are 16 residues in the CDR3. CDR1 is MNHEY and CDR2 is SMNVEV in the germline V gene (reference sequence). CDR3 nucleotide sequence: TGTGCCAGCAGTTTGGCCGGGGAGATAGCCAAAAACATTCAGTACTTC. Translating it yields CASSLAGEIAKNIQYF.

The genes are TRBV18 and TRBJ1-5; D unclear. Trimming shortened V by 3 bases and J by 8 bases, and 17 bases separated the two germline ends. From germline, CDR1 is KGHSH and CDR2 LQKENI. The length of the CDR3 is 15 residues. CDR3 in amino acids: CASSPRGGGREPQHF. In nucleotides, the CDR3 is TGTGCCAGCTCACCCCGGGGAGGAGGGAGGGAGCCCCAGCATTTT.

The table lists this clone with a count of one. V usage is TRBV11-3 and J usage is TRBJ2-1; 7 nucleotides line up with TRBD2. Trimming took 3 bases from V and 5 from J; bases not matched to a gene: 7. In germline, CDR1 is SGHNT, CDR2 YENEEA. The length of the CDR3 is 15 residues. The CDR3 protein is CASSFGTTTHNEQFF. CDR3 sequence (DNA): TGTGCCAGCAGCTTCGGGACTACCACTCACAATGAGCAGTTCTTC.

This clone came up a few times. The chain has TRBV5-6 and TRBJ1-1, with 9 bases identical to TRBD1. The CDR3 consists of 13 residues. V lost 4 bases to trimming and J lost 6 bases; unmatched junction nucleotides: 4. Germline values: CDR1 SGHDT, CDR2 YYEEEE. CDR3 sequence reads: CASSRDRVAEAFF. CDR3 DNA sequence: TGTGCCAGCAGCAGGGACAGGGTCGCTGAAGCTTTCTTT.

V gene TRBV5-4 combines with J gene TRBJ2-5, with a weak D call TRBD2 (6 bases). CDR3 size: 14 residues. Germline CDR1 is SGHNT and CDR2 is YYREEE (reference sequence). V lost 4 bases, J lost 2 bases, and 12 bases lay in between. CDR3 bases: TGTGCCAGCAGCCCAGGCGGGGTACAAGAGACCCAGTACTTC. Its translation: CASSPGGVQETQYF.

V usage is TRBV10-3 and J usage is TRBJ2-2; D is perhaps TRBD2 (6 bases). Germline CDR1 is ENHRY and CDR2 is SYGVKD. Trimming shortened V by 6 bases and J by 3 bases, and 14 bases separated the two germline ends. The CDR3 is 15 residues long. The CDR3 DNA reads TGTGCCATCAGGACCGGGGAGGTGGACACCGGGGAGCTGTTTTTT. Translated, it gives CAIRTGEVDTGELFF.

This clone was observed a handful of times. The rearrangement uses TRBV6-1 and TRBJ1-1; 8 nucleotides match TRBD1. The CDR3 totals 13 residues. Germline loops: CDR1 MNHNS, CDR2 SASEGT. J lost 6 bases, V lost 6 bases, and 6 bases had no gene match. Here the CDR3 reads CASRMTGAPEAFF. Written as DNA, the CDR3 is TGTGCCAGCAGGATGACAGGGGCCCCTGAAGCTTTCTTT.

The chain employs TRBV6-5 and TRBJ1-1; D gene uncertain. With 4 bases removed from V and 1 base from J, the gap between germline ends came to 4 bases. CDR1 and CDR2 (germline): MNHEY, SVGAGI. This CDR3 contains 12 residues. The CDR3 DNA is TGTGCCAGCAGTTCCGGGAACACTGAAGCTTTCTTT. Translation gives CASSSGNTEAFF.

The chain couples TRBV7-8 to TRBJ1-1, with a tentative D call TRBD1 (5 bases). The V end was cut by 1 base, the J end by 1 base, with 7 bases between. CDR3 length: 14 amino acids. The germline gives CDR1 SGHVS, CDR2 FQNEAQ. In nucleotides, the CDR3 is TGTGCCAGCAGCTTAGTGGGGGGGAACACTGAAGCTTTCTTT. It is translated as CASSLVGGNTEAFF.

V gene TRBV30 combines with J gene TRBJ1-4, with a possible D match to TRBD1 (6 bases). Germline V gene lookup returns CDR1 GTSNPN and CDR2 SVGIG (reference sequence). Trimming removed 4 bases from V and 8 bases from J, with 11 bases in between. The CDR3 has 12 residues. CDR3 region: CAWKGGREKLFF. In nucleotides, the CDR3 is TGTGCCTGGAAGGGGGGGAGAGAAAAACTGTTTTTT. The whole variable domain, filled in from reference TRBV30 and TRBJ1-4, reads SQTIHQWPATLVQPVGSPLSLECTVEGTSNPNLYWYRQAAGRGLQLLFYSVGIGQISSEVPQNLSASRPQDRQFILSSKKLLLSDSGFYLCAWKGGREKLFFGSGTQLSVL.

As DNA, the CDR3 is TGTGCCATCAGTGAAGGCATCGGACTTAGCGGAGAGACCCAGTACTTC. Its translation is CAISEGIGLSGETQYF. The rearrangement joins TRBV10-3 to TRBJ2-5; perhaps TRBD2 as D (6 bases). CDR1 and CDR2 (germline): ENHRY, SYGVKD. CDR3 size: 16 residues. The V and J ends lost 3 bases and 4 bases respectively, with 18 bases between them.

This chain uses TRBV29-1 with TRBJ1-2, with D hard to call. The germline gives CDR1 SQVTM, CDR2 ANQGSEA. This CDR3 is built from 13 residues. V dropped 5 bases and J dropped 4 bases, with 14 bases sitting between them. The CDR3 sequence is CSVFSSSGYGYTF. CDR3 sequence (DNA): TGCAGCGTTTTCTCCTCGTCGGGCTATGGCTACACCTTC. The whole variable domain, remainder taken from reference TRBV29-1 and TRBJ1-2, is SAVISQKPSRDICQRGTSLTIQCQVDSQVTMMFWYRQQPGQSLTLIATANQGSEATYESGFVIDKFPISRPNLTFSTLTVSNMSPEDSSIYLCSVFSSSGYGYTFGSGTRLTVV.

J is TRBJ2-5 and V is TRBV10-1; 7 bases match TRBD2. The V gene end was trimmed by 6 bases and the J gene end by 0 bases; junction bases not matched to a gene: 4. CDR1 WNHNN and CDR2 SYGVQD come from the germline V gene (reference sequence). This CDR3 comprises 14 residues. CDR3 sequence: CASSPAGNQETQYF. CDR3 bases: TGCGCCAGCAGCCCAGCGGGGAACCAAGAGACCCAGTACTTC.

The chain recombines TRBV11-2 with TRBJ2-3; D may be TRBD2 (6 bases). The length of the CDR3 is 15 residues. CDR1 SGHAT and CDR2 FQNNGV come from the germline V gene. The V end lost 1 base, the J end lost 2 bases, and 10 bases lay between the germline ends. CDR3 DNA sequence: TGTGCCAGCAGCTTAGCCCCTAGCGACACAGATACGCAGTATTTT. Its protein product is CASSLAPSDTDTQYF.

The V gene is TRBV28, the J gene TRBJ2-1; 9 bases map to TRBD2. Germline lookup yields CDR1 MDHEN and CDR2 SYDVKM. V shed 6 bases and J 7 bases; nucleotides not matched to a gene: 10. CDR3 length: 15 residues. For the CDR3, the DNA is TGTGCCAGCAGGTCTTCTAGCGGGAAGGGGAATGAGCAGTTCTTC. Amino acids: CASRSSSGKGNEQFF.

The sample holds a few counts of this clone. The J gene is TRBJ2-3, the V gene TRBV6-1, with D tentatively TRBD1 (6 bases). Trimming took 6 bases from V and 3 from J, leaving 13 bases between them. Germline-derived CDR1 and CDR2 are MNHNS and SASEGT. This CDR3 has 14 amino acids. The CDR3 DNA follows: TGTGCCAGCAGCCTTGGACAGCCGACAGATACGCAGTATTTT. Its protein is CASSLGQPTDTQYF.

In its sample, this clone was seen a few times. The J gene is TRBJ2-1, the V gene TRBV5-1; 10 bases agree with TRBD1. V was pared by 4 bases and J by 2 bases, with 18 bases of the junction left unmatched. The CDR3 is 20 residues long. CDR1 SGHRS and CDR2 YFSETQ come from the germline V gene. The CDR3 spells CASSLLIRTGGSNTYNEQFF. In DNA form, the CDR3 reads TGCGCCAGCAGCCTCCTGATTAGGACAGGGGGTTCCAACACCTACAATGAGCAGTTCTTC.

The V and J genes are TRBV10-1 and TRBJ1-1; D ambiguous. The germline V and J ends were trimmed by 5 bases and 1 base, with 8 bases remaining between them. The CDR3 spans 13 residues. Germline loops: CDR1 WNHNN, CDR2 SYGVQD (reference sequence). The CDR3 DNA reads as TGCGCCAGCAGTACTGAAAAGAACACTGAAGCTTTCTTT. Protein product: CASSTEKNTEAFF.

The J gene is TRBJ2-7, the V gene TRBV25-1, with a weak D call TRBD1 (6 bases). V was clipped by 4 bases and J by 0 bases, with 13 bases between them. Germline V gene sequence: CDR1 MGHDK, CDR2 SYGVNS. The length of the CDR3 is 15 residues. The chain's CDR3 is CASSVDRLGSYEQYF. CDR3 in DNA: TGTGCCAGCAGTGTCGACAGGTTGGGCTCCTACGAGCAGTACTTC.

The CDR3 nucleotides are TGTGCCAGCACTGCAGGGAACTATGGCTACACCTTC. It specifies CASTAGNYGYTF. The chain carries TRBV6-1 and TRBJ1-2; possibly TRBD1 for D (5 bases). Trimming removed 7 bases from V and 2 bases from J, with 8 bases in between. CDR3 size: 12 residues. Germline V gene data show CDR1 as MNHNS and CDR2 as SASEGT.

This chain connects TRBV6-5 to TRBJ1-2, with no clear D. CDR3 length: 14 amino acids. Per the germline V gene, CDR1 is MNHEY and CDR2 is SVGAGI. Trimming took 2 bases from V and 4 from J, leaving 11 bases between them. The DNA for the CDR3 is TGTGCCAGCAGTTACGCGGGATCGATCTATGGCTACACCTTC. Encoded protein: CASSYAGSIYGYTF.